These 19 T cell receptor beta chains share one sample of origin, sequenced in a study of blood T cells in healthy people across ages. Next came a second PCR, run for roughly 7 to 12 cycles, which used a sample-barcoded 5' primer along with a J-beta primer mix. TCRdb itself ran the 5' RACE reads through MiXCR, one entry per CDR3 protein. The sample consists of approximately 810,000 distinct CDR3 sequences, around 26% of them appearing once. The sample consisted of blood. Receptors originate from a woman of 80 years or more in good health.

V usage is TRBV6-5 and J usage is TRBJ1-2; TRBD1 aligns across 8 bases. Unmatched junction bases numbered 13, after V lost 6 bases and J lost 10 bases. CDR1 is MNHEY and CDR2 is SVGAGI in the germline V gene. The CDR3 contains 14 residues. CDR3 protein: CASRLTGTGWDYTF. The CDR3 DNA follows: TGTGCCAGCAGACTCACCGGGACAGGTTGGGACTACACCTTC.

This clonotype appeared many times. Here the CDR3 reads CAIKPGQVYEQYF. The CDR3 coding sequence is TGTGCCATCAAACCGGGACAGGTCTACGAGCAGTACTTC. This chain joins TRBV10-3 and TRBJ2-7, with 8 bases that match TRBD1. CDR1 and CDR2 (germline): ENHRY, SYGVKD. The CDR3 is 13 residues long. The junction had 5 bases not matched to a gene; V was cut back by 7 bases and J by 3 bases.

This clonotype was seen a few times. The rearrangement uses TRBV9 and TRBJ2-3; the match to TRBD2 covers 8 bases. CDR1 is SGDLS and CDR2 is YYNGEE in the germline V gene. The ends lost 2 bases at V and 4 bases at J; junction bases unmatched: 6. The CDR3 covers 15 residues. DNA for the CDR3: TGTGCCAGCAGCGTTAGCGGGGTTAGCGCAGATACGCAGTATTTT. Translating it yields CASSVSGVSADTQYF.

This chain's CDR3 is CSALPDRVQGYTF. The CDR3 region has the DNA TGCAGTGCTCTTCCCGACAGGGTACAGGGCTACACCTTC. This chain joins TRBV20-1 and TRBJ1-2; 7 bases fit TRBD1. Germline V lookup: CDR1 DFQATT, CDR2 SNEGSKA (reference sequence). This CDR3 comprises 13 residues. J was trimmed by 8 bases and V by 5 bases; bases with no gene match: 11.

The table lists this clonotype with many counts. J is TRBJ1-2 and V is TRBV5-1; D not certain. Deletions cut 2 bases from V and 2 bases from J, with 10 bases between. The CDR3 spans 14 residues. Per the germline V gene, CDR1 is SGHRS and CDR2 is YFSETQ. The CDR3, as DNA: TGCGCCAGCAGCTTCGAACAAAAGAACTATGGCTACACCTTC. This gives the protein CASSFEQKNYGYTF.

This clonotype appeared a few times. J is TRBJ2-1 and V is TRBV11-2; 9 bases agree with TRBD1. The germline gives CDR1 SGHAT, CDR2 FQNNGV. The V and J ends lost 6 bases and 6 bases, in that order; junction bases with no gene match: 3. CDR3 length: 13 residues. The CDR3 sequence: CASRRDRVNEQFF. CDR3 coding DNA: TGTGCCAGCAGGCGGGACAGGGTCAATGAGCAGTTCTTC.

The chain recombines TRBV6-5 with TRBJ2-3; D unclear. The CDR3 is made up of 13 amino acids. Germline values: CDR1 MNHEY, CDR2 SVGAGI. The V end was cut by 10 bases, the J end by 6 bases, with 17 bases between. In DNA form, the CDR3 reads TGTGCCAACAGCTTAGACAAGGCCGATACGCAGTATTTT. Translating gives CANSLDKADTQYF.

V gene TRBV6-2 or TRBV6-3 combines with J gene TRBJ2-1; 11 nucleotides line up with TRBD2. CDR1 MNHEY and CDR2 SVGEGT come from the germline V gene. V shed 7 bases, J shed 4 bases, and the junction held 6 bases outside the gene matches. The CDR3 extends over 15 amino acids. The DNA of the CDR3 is TGTGCCAGCACCCCGACTAGCGGGGCTTACAATGAGCAGTTCTTC. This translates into CASTPTSGAYNEQFF.

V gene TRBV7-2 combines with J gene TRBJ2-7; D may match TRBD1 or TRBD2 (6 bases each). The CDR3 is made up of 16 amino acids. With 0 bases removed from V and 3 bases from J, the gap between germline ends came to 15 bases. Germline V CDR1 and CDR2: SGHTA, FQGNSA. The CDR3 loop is CASSLAGGQTNYEQYF. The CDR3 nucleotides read TGTGCCAGCAGCTTAGCGGGAGGACAGACGAACTACGAGCAGTACTTC.

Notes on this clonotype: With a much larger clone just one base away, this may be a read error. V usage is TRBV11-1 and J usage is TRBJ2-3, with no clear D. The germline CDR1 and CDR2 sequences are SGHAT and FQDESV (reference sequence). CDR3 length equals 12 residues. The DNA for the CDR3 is TGTGTCAGCAGCGAAGAGTTGGATACGCAGTATTTT. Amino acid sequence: CVSSEELDTQYF.

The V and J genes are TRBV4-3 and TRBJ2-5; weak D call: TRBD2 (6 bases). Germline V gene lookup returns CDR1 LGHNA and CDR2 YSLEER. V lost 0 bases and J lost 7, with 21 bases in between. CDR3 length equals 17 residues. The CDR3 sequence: CASSQDLVGGGGTTQYF. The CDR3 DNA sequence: TGCGCCAGCAGCCAAGATCTGGTTGGTGGCGGAGGGACGACCCAGTACTTC.

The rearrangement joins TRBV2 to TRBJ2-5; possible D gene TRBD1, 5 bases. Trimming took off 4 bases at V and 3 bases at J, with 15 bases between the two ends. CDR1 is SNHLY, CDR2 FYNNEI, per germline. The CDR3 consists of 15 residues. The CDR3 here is CASSGRGHDKETQYF. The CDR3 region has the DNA TGTGCCAGCAGTGGTCGAGGACATGATAAAGAGACCCAGTACTTC.

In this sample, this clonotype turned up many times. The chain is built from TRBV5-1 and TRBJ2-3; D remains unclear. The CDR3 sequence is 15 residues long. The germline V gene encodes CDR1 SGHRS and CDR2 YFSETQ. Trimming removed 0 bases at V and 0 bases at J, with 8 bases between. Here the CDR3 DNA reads TGCGCCAGCAGCTTGGAGTCTATTAGCACAGATACGCAGTATTTT. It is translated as CASSLESISTDTQYF.

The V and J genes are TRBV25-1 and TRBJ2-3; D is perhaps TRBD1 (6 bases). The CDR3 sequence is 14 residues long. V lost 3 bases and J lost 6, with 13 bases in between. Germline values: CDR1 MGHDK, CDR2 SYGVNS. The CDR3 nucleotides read TGTGCCAGCAGTGACCCCCAGGGGATTGATACGCAGTATTTT. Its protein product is CASSDPQGIDTQYF.

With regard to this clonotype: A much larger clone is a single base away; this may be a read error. CDR3 loop: CSARSSETQFF. The CDR3, as DNA: TGCAGTGCTAGATCTTCGGAGACCCAGTTCTTC. The chain links TRBV20-1 to TRBJ2-1; D is unclear. V was shortened by 2 bases and J by 13 bases, with 12 bases between the two germline ends. CDR1 DFQATT and CDR2 SNEGSKA come from the germline V gene (reference sequence). The CDR3 runs to 11 residues.

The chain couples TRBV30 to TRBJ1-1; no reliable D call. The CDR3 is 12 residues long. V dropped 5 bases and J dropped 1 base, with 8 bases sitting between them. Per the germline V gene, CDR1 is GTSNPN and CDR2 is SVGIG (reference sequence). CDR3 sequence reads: CAWLARNTEAFF. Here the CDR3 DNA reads TGTGCCTGGTTGGCAAGGAACACTGAAGCTTTCTTT.

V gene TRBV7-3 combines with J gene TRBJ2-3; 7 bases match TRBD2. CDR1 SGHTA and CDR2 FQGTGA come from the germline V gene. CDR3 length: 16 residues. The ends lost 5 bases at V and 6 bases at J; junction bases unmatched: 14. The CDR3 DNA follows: TGTGCCAGCAGCCAGGACATTGGCGGGGGTGGGGATACGCAGTATTTT. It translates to CASSQDIGGGGDTQYF.

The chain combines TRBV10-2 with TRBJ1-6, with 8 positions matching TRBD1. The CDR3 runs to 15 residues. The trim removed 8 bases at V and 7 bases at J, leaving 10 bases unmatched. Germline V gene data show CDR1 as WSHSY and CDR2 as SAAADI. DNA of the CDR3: TGCGCCAGCGTCGGACAGGGTTGGGGCAATTCACCCCTCCACTTT. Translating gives CASVGQGWGNSPLHF.

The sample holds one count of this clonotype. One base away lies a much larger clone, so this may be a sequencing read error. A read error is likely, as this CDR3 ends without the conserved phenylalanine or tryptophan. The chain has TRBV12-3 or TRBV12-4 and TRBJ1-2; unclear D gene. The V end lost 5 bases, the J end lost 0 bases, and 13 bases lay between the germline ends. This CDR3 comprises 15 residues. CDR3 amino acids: CASSLRQSSNYGYTC. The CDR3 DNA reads TGTGCCAGCAGTCTGCGGCAATCCTCTAACTATGGCTACACCTGC.